The present T cell receptor beta chain was sequenced within a study of blood T cell repertoires in COVID-19. Study information: There were acute and convalescent COVID-19 samples, and they came from the United States, Italy and Spain. The cDNA or gDNA used as material had been derived from T cells, B-cell-depleted T cells, or PBMCs.

In the study's own analysis: Using reference gene primer amplification, nucleated cell counts were estimated. Generated by immunoSEQ multiplex PCR, the TCRdb table keeps only in-frame clones and is missing some. V, J and clone size are taken as reported in that table, and D and trimming were inferred from the DNA itself. The sample lists tens of thousands of clones; 75% were seen once. Losses at the gene ends were 6 bases for V and 4 bases for J; bases not matched to a gene: 12. This CDR3 has 16 amino acids. CDR1 is ENHRY, CDR2 SYGVKD, per germline. The rearrangement uses TRBV10-3 and TRBJ1-1; the match to TRBD1 covers 9 bases. This clonotype was obtained from a woman in her fifties or sixties with acute or convalescent COVID-19. Input material: peripheral blood. The CDR3 is CAISGGTGRRSTEAFF. The CDR3 DNA sequence: TGTGCCATCAGCGGGGGGACAGGGCGTCGGTCCACTGAAGCTTTCTTT.